This is a list of T cell receptor beta chains from one sample in a study of blood T cell repertoires in COVID-19. Sequencing was performed with immunoSEQ multiplex PCR; in TCRdb, only in-frame clones are kept and a portion is missing. Here the sample spans 200,000 to 300,000 clones, 86% being singletons. The specimen was peripheral blood. Source of these receptors: a man aged 25-45 years with active or convalescent COVID-19. Both conserved end residues are part of each CDR3. A D gene is named only where the DNA matches it firmly. Clone size, where shown, is once, few, many, or a class for clones that have expanded.

v_call	clone_size	j_call	d_call	cdr3_nt	cdr3_aa
TRBV7-8	.	TRBJ1-2	TRBD1	TGTGCCAGCACCCCAATTAGGACAGGGGATGGCTACACCTTC	CASTPIRTGDGYTF
TRBV11-3	.	TRBJ2-7	.	TGTGCCAGCAGCTTATCAGGGGTTGGCGAGCAGTACTTC	CASSLSGVGEQYF
TRBV2	.	TRBJ1-1	TRBD1	TGTGCCAGCAGGGTTCAGGGGGCTACGGTGAACACTGAAGCTTTCTTT	CASRVQGATVNTEAFF
TRBV3-1/TRBV3-2	once	TRBJ2-1	TRBD2	TGTGCCAGCAGCCAACAACCTAGCGGGGGGGACAATGAGCAGTTCTTC	CASSQQPSGGDNEQFF
TRBV28	few	TRBJ1-5	.	TGTGCCAGCAGCCGCGCTAATCAGCCCCAGCATTTT	CASSRANQPQHF
TRBV27	once	TRBJ2-3	TRBD2	TGTGCCAGCAGTTTAGCTAGCGGGGTAGATACGCAGTATTTT	CASSLASGVDTQYF
TRBV19	.	TRBJ1-1	.	TGTGCCAGTAGTAAAACTTGGTCCTTGGCAGCGGACGGAGGGTTTATGAACACTGAAGCTTTCTTT	CASSKTWSLAADGGFMNTEAFF
TRBV18	.	TRBJ1-1	.	TGTGCCAGCTCACCCGGACAGTCCACTGAAGCTTTCTTT	CASSPGQSTEAFF
TRBV7-6	.	TRBJ2-3	TRBD2	TGTGCCAGCAGCTTGGGCGGGGGGGCCCCAGATACGCAGTATTTT	CASSLGGGAPDTQYF
TRBV5-6	.	TRBJ2-3	TRBD2	TGTGCCAGCAGCTTTCTGACTAGCGGGGGCACAGATACGCAGTATTTT	CASSFLTSGGTDTQYF
TRBV4-1	.	TRBJ1-5	.	TGCGCCAGCAGCCAGGGAAATTTACGAGGGCTCAATCAGCCCCAGCATTTT	CASSQGNLRGLNQPQHF
TRBV3-1/TRBV3-2	.	TRBJ2-7	.	TGTGCCAGCAGCCAAGCCGGGTCCTCCTACGAGCAGTACTTC	CASSQAGSSYEQYF
TRBV5-8	.	TRBJ2-5	.	TGTGCCAGCAGCTTGTTGGCCTCGCCGGGGACCCAGTACTTC	CASSLLASPGTQYF
TRBV7-2	many	TRBJ2-5	.	TGTGCCAGCAGCGAGTCGGGACACATCCAAGAGACCCAGTACTTC	CASSESGHIQETQYF
TRBV7-9	.	TRBJ2-5	.	TGTGCCAGCAGCTTAGACAGCCAAGAGACCCAGTACTTC	CASSLDSQETQYF
TRBV2	.	TRBJ2-5	TRBD2	TGTGCCAGCAGTGAATTCGGCGGGGGAGATTTTGAGACCCAGTACTTC	CASSEFGGGDFETQYF